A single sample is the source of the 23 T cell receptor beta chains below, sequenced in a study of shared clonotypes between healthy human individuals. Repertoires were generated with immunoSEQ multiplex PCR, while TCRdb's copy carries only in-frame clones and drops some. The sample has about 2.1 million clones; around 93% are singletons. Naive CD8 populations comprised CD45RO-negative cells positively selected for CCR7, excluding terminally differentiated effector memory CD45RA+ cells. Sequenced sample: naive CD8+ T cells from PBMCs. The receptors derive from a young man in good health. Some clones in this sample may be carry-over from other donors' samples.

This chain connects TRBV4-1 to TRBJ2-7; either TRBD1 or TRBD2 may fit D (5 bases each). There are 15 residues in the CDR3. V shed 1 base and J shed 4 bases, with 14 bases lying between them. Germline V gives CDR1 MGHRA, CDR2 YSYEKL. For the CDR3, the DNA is TGCGCCAGCAGCCAAGGAGGGGATACCTTATACGAGCAGTACTTC. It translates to CASSQGGDTLYEQYF.

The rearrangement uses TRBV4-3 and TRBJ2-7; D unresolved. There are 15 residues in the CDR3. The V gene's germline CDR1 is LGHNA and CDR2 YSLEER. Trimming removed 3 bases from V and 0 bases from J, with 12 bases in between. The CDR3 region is CASSQTPRSSYEQYF. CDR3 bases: TGCGCCAGCAGCCAGACACCTAGAAGCTCCTACGAGCAGTACTTC.

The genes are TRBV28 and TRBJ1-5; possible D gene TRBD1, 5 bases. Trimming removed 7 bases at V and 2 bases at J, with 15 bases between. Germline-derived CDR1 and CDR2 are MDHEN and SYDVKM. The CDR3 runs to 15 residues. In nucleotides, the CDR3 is TGTGCCAGCACCTTCCCAGGGAAGCGCAATCAGCCCCAGCATTTT. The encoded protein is CASTFPGKRNQPQHF. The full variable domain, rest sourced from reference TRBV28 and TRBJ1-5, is DVKVTQSSRYLVKRTGEKVFLECVQDMDHENMFWYRQDPGLGLRLIYFSYDVKMKEKGDIPEGYSVSREKKERFSLILESASTNQTSMYLCASTFPGKRNQPQHFGDGTRLSIL.

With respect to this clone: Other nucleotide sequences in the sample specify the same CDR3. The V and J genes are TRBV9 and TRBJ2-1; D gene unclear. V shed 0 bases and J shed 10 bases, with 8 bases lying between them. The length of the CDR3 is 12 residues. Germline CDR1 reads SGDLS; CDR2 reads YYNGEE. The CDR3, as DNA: TGTGCCAGCAGCGTAGAAGGGCGAGAGCAGTTCTTC. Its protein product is CASSVEGREQFF.

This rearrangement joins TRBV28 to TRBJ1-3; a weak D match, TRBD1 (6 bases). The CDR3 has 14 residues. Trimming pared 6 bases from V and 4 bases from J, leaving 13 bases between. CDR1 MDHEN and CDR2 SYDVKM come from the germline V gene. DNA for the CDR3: TGTGCCAGCAGGGCACAGGGTACGGGAAACACCATATATTTT. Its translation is CASRAQGTGNTIYF. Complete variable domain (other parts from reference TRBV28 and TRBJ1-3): DVKVTQSSRYLVKRTGEKVFLECVQDMDHENMFWYRQDPGLGLRLIYFSYDVKMKEKGDIPEGYSVSREKKERFSLILESASTNQTSMYLCASRAQGTGNTIYFGEGSWLTVV.

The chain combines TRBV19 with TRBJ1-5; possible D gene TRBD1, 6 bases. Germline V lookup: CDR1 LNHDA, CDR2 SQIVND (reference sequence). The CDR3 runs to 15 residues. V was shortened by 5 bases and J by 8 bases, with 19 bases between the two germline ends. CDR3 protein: CASSPRGGRSEPQHF. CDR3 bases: TGTGCCAGTAGTCCCCGCGGGGGGCGTTCGGAGCCCCAGCATTTT.

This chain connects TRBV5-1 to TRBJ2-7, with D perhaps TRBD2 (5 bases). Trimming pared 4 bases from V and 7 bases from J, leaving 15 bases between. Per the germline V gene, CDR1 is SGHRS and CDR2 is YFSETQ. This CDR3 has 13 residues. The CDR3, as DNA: TGCGCCAGCAGCCTGGACCCCGCGGGTGAGCAGTACTTC. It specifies CASSLDPAGEQYF.

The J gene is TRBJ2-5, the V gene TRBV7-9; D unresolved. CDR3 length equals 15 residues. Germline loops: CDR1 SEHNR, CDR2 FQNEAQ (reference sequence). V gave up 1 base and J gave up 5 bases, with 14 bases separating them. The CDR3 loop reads CASSLVVAVNETQYF. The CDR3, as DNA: TGTGCCAGCAGCTTAGTTGTGGCCGTCAATGAGACCCAGTACTTC.

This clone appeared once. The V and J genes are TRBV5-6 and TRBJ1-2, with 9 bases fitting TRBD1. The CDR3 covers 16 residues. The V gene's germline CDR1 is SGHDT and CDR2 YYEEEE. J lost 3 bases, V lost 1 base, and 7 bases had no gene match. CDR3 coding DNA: TGTGCCAGCAGCTTGCCCGGGACAGGGTTCTACTATGGCTACACCTTC. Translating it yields CASSLPGTGFYYGYTF.

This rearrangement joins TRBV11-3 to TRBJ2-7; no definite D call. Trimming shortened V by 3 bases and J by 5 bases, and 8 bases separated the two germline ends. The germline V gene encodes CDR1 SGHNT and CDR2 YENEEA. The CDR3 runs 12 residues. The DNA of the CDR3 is TGTGCCAGCAGCTTCGCAGGAGACGAGCAGTACTTC. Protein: CASSFAGDEQYF.

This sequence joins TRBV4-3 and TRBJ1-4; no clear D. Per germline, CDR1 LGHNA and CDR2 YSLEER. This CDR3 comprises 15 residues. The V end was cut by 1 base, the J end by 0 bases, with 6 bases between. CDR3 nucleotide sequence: TGCGCCAGCAGCCAAGCAGCATCAACTAATGAAAAACTGTTTTTT. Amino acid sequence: CASSQAASTNEKLFF.

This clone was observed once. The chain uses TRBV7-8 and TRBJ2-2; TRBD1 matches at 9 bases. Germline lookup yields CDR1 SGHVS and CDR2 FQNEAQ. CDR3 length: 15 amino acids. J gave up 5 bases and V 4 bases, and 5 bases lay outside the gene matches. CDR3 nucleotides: TGTGCCAGCAGCTCAGCGGGACAGGGAACCGGGGAGCTGTTTTTT. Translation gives CASSSAGQGTGELFF.

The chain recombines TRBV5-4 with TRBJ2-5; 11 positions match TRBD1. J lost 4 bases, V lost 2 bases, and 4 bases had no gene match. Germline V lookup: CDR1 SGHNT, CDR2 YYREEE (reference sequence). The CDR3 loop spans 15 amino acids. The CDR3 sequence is CASSFGTGGRETQYF. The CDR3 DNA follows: TGTGCCAGCAGCTTCGGGACAGGGGGTAGAGAGACCCAGTACTTC.

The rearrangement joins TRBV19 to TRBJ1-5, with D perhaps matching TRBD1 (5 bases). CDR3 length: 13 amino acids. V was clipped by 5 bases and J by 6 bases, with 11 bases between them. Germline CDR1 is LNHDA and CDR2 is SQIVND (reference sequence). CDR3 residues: CASSPQGVQPQHF. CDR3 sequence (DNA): TGTGCCAGTAGTCCCCAGGGAGTTCAGCCCCAGCATTTT.

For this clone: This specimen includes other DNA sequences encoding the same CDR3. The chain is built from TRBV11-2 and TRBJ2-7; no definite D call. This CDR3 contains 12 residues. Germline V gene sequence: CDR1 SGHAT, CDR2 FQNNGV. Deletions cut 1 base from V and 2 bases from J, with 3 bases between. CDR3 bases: TGTGCCAGCAGCTTAGCTACCTACGAGCAGTACTTC. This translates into CASSLATYEQYF.

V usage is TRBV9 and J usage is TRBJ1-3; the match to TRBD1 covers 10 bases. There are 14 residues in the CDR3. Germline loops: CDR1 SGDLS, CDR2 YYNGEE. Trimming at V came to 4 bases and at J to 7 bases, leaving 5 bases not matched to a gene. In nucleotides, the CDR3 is TGTGCCAGCAGCTATGGACAGGGGGTCAACACCATATATTTT. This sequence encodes CASSYGQGVNTIYF.

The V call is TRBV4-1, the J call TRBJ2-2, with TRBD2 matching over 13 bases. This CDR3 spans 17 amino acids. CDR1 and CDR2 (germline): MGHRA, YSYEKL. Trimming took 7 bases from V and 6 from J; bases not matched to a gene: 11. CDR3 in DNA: TGCGCCAGCACCGGGACTAGCGGGATCCGTGGTGCCGGGGAGCTGTTTTTT. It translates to CASTGTSGIRGAGELFF.

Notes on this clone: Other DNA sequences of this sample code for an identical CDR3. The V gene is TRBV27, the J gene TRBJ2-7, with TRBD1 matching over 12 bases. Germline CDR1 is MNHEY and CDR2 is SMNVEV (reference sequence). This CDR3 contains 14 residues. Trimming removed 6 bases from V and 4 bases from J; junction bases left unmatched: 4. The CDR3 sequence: CASSQGQGAYEQYF. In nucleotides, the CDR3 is TGTGCCAGCAGCCAGGGACAGGGGGCATACGAGCAGTACTTC.

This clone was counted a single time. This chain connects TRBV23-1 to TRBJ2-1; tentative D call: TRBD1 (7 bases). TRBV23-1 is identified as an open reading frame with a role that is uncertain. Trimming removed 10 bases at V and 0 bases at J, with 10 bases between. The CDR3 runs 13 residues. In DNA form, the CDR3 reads TGCGCCACCCAGGGGGGCTCCTACAATGAGCAGTTCTTC. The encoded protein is CATQGGSYNEQFF.

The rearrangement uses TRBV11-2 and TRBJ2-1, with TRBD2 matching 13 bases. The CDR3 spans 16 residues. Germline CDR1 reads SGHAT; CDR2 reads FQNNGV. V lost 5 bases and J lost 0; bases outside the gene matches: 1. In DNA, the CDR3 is TGTGCCAGCAGCGGACTAGCGGGGGTCTCCTACAATGAGCAGTTCTTC. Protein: CASSGLAGVSYNEQFF.

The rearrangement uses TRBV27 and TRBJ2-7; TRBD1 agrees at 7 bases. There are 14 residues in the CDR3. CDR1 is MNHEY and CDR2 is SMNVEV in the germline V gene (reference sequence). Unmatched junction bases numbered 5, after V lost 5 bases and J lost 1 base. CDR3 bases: TGTGCCAGCAGTCAGCGGACAGGATCCTACGAGCAGTACTTC. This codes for CASSQRTGSYEQYF.

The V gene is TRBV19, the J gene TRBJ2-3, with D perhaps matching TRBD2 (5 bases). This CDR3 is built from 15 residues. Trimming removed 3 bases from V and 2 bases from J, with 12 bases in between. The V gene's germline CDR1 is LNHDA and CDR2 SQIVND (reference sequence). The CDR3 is CASSMRPAVTDTQYF. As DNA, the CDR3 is TGTGCCAGTAGTATGAGGCCAGCGGTCACAGATACGCAGTATTTT.

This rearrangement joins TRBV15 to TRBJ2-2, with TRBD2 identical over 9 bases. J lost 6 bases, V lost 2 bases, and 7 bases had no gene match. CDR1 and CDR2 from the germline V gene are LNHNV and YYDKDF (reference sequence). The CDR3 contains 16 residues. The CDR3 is CATSRLPSGIAGELFF. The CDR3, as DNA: TGTGCCACCAGCAGACTCCCTAGCGGGATAGCCGGGGAGCTGTTTTTT. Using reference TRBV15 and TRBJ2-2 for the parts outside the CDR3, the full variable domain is DAMVIQNPRYQVTQFGKPVTLSCSQTLNHNVMYWYQQKSSQAPKLLFHYYDKDFNNEADTPDNFQSRRPNTSFCFLDIRSPGLGDTAMYLCATSRLPSGIAGELFFGEGSRLTVL.